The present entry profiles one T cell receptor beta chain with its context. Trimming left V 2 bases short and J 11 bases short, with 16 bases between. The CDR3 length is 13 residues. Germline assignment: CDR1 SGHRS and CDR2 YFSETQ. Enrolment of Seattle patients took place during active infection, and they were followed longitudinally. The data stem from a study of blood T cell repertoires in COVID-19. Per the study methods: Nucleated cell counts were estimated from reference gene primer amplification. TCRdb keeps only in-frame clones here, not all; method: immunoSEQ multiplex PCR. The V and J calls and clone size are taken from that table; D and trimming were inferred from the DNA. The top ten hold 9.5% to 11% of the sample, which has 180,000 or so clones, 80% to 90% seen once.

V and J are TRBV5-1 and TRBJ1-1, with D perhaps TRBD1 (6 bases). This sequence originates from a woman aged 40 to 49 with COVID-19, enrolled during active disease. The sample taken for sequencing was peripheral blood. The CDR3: CASSFLEGGKAFF. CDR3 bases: TGCGCCAGCAGCTTTTTAGAGGGGGGGAAGGCTTTCTTT.